One sample yielded the 28 T cell receptor beta chains listed below, sequenced in a study of blood T cell repertoires in COVID-19. The method was immunoSEQ multiplex PCR; TCRdb's version includes in-frame clones alone and lacks a portion of them. The data contain around 230,000 clones, 88% of them singletons. Sequenced material: PBMCs or T cells enriched from blood (not recorded which). The receptor set was obtained from a woman aged 25-40 years who had recovered from COVID-19.

J is TRBJ2-1 and V is TRBV7-2; tentative D call: TRBD2 (6 bases). The CDR3 length is 16 residues. With 4 bases removed from V and 9 bases from J, the gap between germline ends came to 22 bases. The germline gives CDR1 SGHTA, CDR2 FQGNSA. The CDR3 bases are TGTGCCAGCAGCTGGCGGGGCCGTGCGGGAAACCCTGAGCAGTTCTTC. This gives the protein CASSWRGRAGNPEQFF.

The chain carries TRBV6-5 and TRBJ1-6, with unresolved D. Germline V gives CDR1 MNHEY, CDR2 SVGAGI. The CDR3 loop spans 14 amino acids. Trimming stripped 7 bases from V and 7 bases from J, with 14 bases between. The CDR3: CASMGSLENSPLHF. The CDR3, as DNA: TGTGCCAGCATGGGGAGCCTGGAGAATTCACCCCTCCACTTT.

This chain uses TRBV25-1 with TRBJ2-5, with 7 bases fitting TRBD1. This CDR3 spans 14 amino acids. Trimming removed 3 bases from V and 5 bases from J; junction bases left unmatched: 6. Germline values: CDR1 MGHDK, CDR2 SYGVNS. CDR3 in amino acids: CASSDPGTAETQYF. The CDR3 DNA sequence: TGTGCCAGCAGTGACCCCGGGACAGCGGAGACCCAGTACTTC.

This clone was counted a few times. This rearrangement joins TRBV7-2 to TRBJ1-2; D not certain. This CDR3 has 14 residues. V shed 1 base and J shed 2 bases, with 8 bases lying between them. The V gene's germline CDR1 is SGHTA and CDR2 FQGNSA. The CDR3 sequence is CASSLGALNYGYTF. CDR3 DNA sequence: TGTGCCAGCAGCTTAGGGGCCTTAAACTATGGCTACACCTTC.

The chain links TRBV9 to TRBJ1-1; D uncertain. V was shortened by 2 bases and J by 5 bases, with 16 bases between the two germline ends. The CDR3 extends over 15 amino acids. Germline V gene data show CDR1 as SGDLS and CDR2 as YYNGEE. The CDR3 sequence: CASSVEGTSRTEAFF. Written as DNA, the CDR3 is TGTGCCAGCAGCGTCGAGGGCACGTCAAGAACTGAAGCTTTCTTT.

The V and J genes are TRBV19 and TRBJ2-4; TRBD2 aligns across 13 bases. The CDR3 is 19 amino acids. V gave up 1 base and J gave up 0 bases; unmatched junction bases: 6. Germline CDR1 is LNHDA and CDR2 is SQIVND (reference sequence). In DNA, the CDR3 is TGTGCCAGTAGTATAGGTGGACTAGCGGGGGTCATAGCCAAAAACATTCAGTACTTC. It codes for CASSIGGLAGVIAKNIQYF.

The chain links TRBV19 to TRBJ2-6; 7 bases align to TRBD1. Germline CDR1 and CDR2: LNHDA and SQIVND (reference sequence). The CDR3 totals 16 residues. The V gene end was trimmed by 7 bases and the J gene end by 2 bases; junction bases not matched to a gene: 8. CDR3 DNA: TGTGCCAGTACCTCAACGACAGGGACTGGGGCCAACGTCCTGACTTTC. Translated, it gives CASTSTTGTGANVLTF.

The chain recombines TRBV5-1 with TRBJ1-1, with 10 bases that match TRBD1. This CDR3 comprises 17 residues. Germline V CDR1 and CDR2: SGHRS, YFSETQ. The V and J ends lost 4 bases and 5 bases, in that order; junction bases with no gene match: 14. CDR3 nucleotides: TGCGCCAGCAGCCCTATTGAGGACAGGGGGTCGGGGACTGAAGCTTTCTTT. Translating it yields CASSPIEDRGSGTEAFF.

The V call is TRBV7-8, the J call TRBJ2-7; 10 bases line up with TRBD1. Germline loops: CDR1 SGHVS, CDR2 FQNEAQ. This CDR3 spans 15 amino acids. V dropped 1 base and J dropped 3; count of bases not matched to a gene: 3. CDR3 region: CASSLGDRGFYEQYF. CDR3 bases: TGTGCCAGCAGCTTAGGGGACAGGGGATTCTACGAGCAGTACTTC.

V gene TRBV4-2 combines with J gene TRBJ1-3, with 7 bases aligning to TRBD1. The V gene's germline CDR1 is LGHNA and CDR2 YNFKEQ. Losses at the gene ends were 8 bases for V and 3 bases for J; bases not matched to a gene: 10. The CDR3 runs to 15 residues. The CDR3 spells CASGANRGFGNTIYF. The CDR3 coding sequence is TGTGCCAGCGGAGCGAACAGGGGTTTTGGAAACACCATATATTTT.

This chain links TRBV6-5 with TRBJ2-7; 7 positions match TRBD2. J gave up 1 base and V 6 bases, and 6 bases lay outside the gene matches. Germline V CDR1 and CDR2: MNHEY, SVGAGI. The length of the CDR3 is 14 residues. The CDR3 region is CASRTAGVSYEQYF. The CDR3 coding sequence is TGTGCCAGCAGGACGGCGGGGGTTTCCTACGAGCAGTACTTC.

This chain uses TRBV20-1 with TRBJ1-3, with D unclear. The CDR3 totals 14 residues. Germline V gene data show CDR1 as DFQATT and CDR2 as SNEGSKA (reference sequence). V was clipped by 3 bases and J by 2 bases, with 11 bases between them. Here the CDR3 DNA reads TGCAGTGCTAGTTCGGAGGTGACTGGAAACACCATATATTTT. Its protein product is CSASSEVTGNTIYF.

The CDR3 sequence: CASSIREAKNIQYF. The CDR3 region has the DNA TGTGCCAGTAGTATAAGGGAGGCCAAAAACATTCAGTACTTC. V usage is TRBV19 and J usage is TRBJ2-4; D possibly corresponds to TRBD2 (5 bases). CDR3 length equals 14 residues. Germline V gene lookup returns CDR1 LNHDA and CDR2 SQIVND (reference sequence). The V gene lost 2 bases and the J gene lost 1 base, with 6 bases spanning the gap.

This clone was seen a handful of times. The chain links TRBV10-3 to TRBJ1-3, with 7 positions matching TRBD1. With 6 bases clipped from V and 4 bases from J, the junction kept 0 bases outside the gene matches. In germline, CDR1 is ENHRY, CDR2 SYGVKD. The CDR3 contains 12 residues. The CDR3 bases are TGTGCCATCAGGGACAGGGGAAACACCATATATTTT. Protein sequence: CAIRDRGNTIYF.

The rearrangement uses TRBV6-5 and TRBJ1-2; TRBD1 aligns across 7 bases. Germline CDR1 reads MNHEY; CDR2 reads SVGAGI. The CDR3 runs to 14 residues. V lost 4 bases to trimming and J lost 6 bases; unmatched junction nucleotides: 8. The CDR3 nucleotides read TGTGCCAGCAGTTGGACAGGTGAAGTGAATGGCTACACCTTC. Its protein is CASSWTGEVNGYTF.

This clone appeared once. The chain joins TRBV4-1 to TRBJ2-7; 10 nucleotides line up with TRBD2. J was trimmed by 0 bases and V by 1 base; bases with no gene match: 3. Germline CDR1 reads MGHRA; CDR2 reads YSYEKL. CDR3 length equals 16 residues. CDR3 residues: CASSQVLAGDSYEQYF. CDR3 coding DNA: TGCGCCAGCAGCCAAGTCCTAGCGGGGGACTCCTACGAGCAGTACTTC.

With respect to this clone: The DNA is left out, because the CDR3 cannot be placed on it with certainty; the CDR3 is given as TCRdb lists it. The chain employs TRBV27 and TRBJ2-1; the table's D call, TRBD2, has no DNA check behind it. Ends included, the CDR3 has 13 residues. Germline V gives CDR1 MNHEY, CDR2 SMNVEV (reference sequence). The CDR3 here is CASSFASGTPVFF.

This clone was detected only once. The chain is built from TRBV5-1 and TRBJ1-2, with 7 bases aligning to TRBD1. This CDR3 is 16 amino acids long. Germline lookup yields CDR1 SGHRS and CDR2 YFSETQ. The V and J ends lost 2 bases and 8 bases, in that order; junction bases with no gene match: 15. CDR3 sequence: CASSLDMRSQGNGYTF. In DNA, the CDR3 is TGCGCCAGCAGCTTAGATATGAGGTCACAGGGGAACGGCTACACCTTC.

The gene calls are TRBV27 and TRBJ2-5, with unresolved D. This CDR3 contains 15 residues. Germline loops: CDR1 MNHEY, CDR2 SMNVEV (reference sequence). V was trimmed by 6 bases and J by 5 bases, leaving 19 bases between them. The CDR3 sequence: CASRRLFVGMETQYF. The DNA for the CDR3 is TGTGCCAGCAGGAGACTCTTCGTGGGTATGGAGACCCAGTACTTC.

The chain carries TRBV10-3 and TRBJ1-2; no reliable D call. The V end was cut by 2 bases, the J end by 4 bases, with 8 bases between. The CDR3 has 13 amino acids. Germline values: CDR1 ENHRY, CDR2 SYGVKD. This chain's CDR3 is CAISEAETYGYTF. CDR3 sequence (DNA): TGTGCCATCAGTGAGGCGGAGACCTATGGCTACACCTTC.

J is TRBJ1-3 and V is TRBV4-2; D may be TRBD1 (6 bases). The CDR3 covers 16 residues. CDR1 and CDR2 from the germline V gene are LGHNA and YNFKEQ. Trimming left V 3 bases short and J 0 bases short, with 12 bases between. This CDR3 is CASSQAGGLSGNTIYF. The CDR3 region has the DNA TGTGCCAGCAGCCAGGCCGGGGGGCTCTCTGGAAACACCATATATTTT.

The gene calls are TRBV4-1 and TRBJ1-1; no definite D call. With 0 bases removed from V and 8 bases from J, the gap between germline ends came to 10 bases. CDR3 length equals 13 residues. The germline gives CDR1 MGHRA, CDR2 YSYEKL. This chain's CDR3 is CASSQDSGREAFF. Written as DNA, the CDR3 is TGCGCCAGCAGCCAAGATTCGGGTAGGGAAGCTTTCTTT.

CDR3 protein: CASSGLARGERGYTF. The DNA for the CDR3 is TGTGCCAGCAGTGGTCTCGCCAGGGGAGAACGGGGCTACACCTTC. The chain combines TRBV2 with TRBJ1-2; D might be TRBD1 (6 bases). Germline lookup yields CDR1 SNHLY and CDR2 FYNNEI. This CDR3 is built from 15 residues. Trimming shortened V by 4 bases and J by 8 bases, and 20 bases separated the two germline ends. The whole variable domain, filled in from reference TRBV2 and TRBJ1-2, reads EPEVTQTPSHQVTQMGQEVILRCVPISNHLYFYWYRQILGQKVEFLVSFYNNEISEKSEIFDDQFSVERPDGSNFTLKIRSTKLEDSAMYFCASSGLARGERGYTFGSGTRLTVV.

The chain combines TRBV7-2 with TRBJ2-3; D possibly corresponds to TRBD1 (6 bases). Germline lookup yields CDR1 SGHTA and CDR2 FQGNSA. The CDR3 is 14 amino acids. Trimming cost V 5 bases and J 9 bases, with 18 bases left between them. The DNA for the CDR3 is TGTGCCAGCAGCCCCGGACAGACCTTAGGGACGCAGTATTTT. Translation: CASSPGQTLGTQYF.

This chain joins TRBV7-2 and TRBJ1-2; possibly TRBD1 for D (5 bases). Trimming pared 5 bases from V and 4 bases from J, leaving 14 bases between. CDR1 is SGHTA and CDR2 is FQGNSA in the germline V gene. The CDR3 extends over 14 amino acids. For the CDR3, the DNA is TGTGCCAGCAGCCTTGTAGGGGTTTTCTATGGCTACACCTTC. Translated: CASSLVGVFYGYTF.

The chain carries TRBV6-5 and TRBJ1-3, with TRBD1 matching 9 bases. Trimming removed 2 bases from V and 8 bases from J; junction bases left unmatched: 4. The CDR3 spans 14 residues. Germline CDR1 reads MNHEY; CDR2 reads SVGAGI. CDR3 loop: CASSYGTGIYTIYF. The CDR3 DNA sequence: TGTGCCAGCAGTTACGGGACAGGGATATACACCATATATTTT.

This clone has a handful of counts. The gene calls are TRBV5-1 and TRBJ1-3; D unresolved. Trimming took 4 bases from V and 4 from J, leaving 6 bases between them. CDR3 length: 12 amino acids. Germline CDR1 reads SGHRS; CDR2 reads YFSETQ. The CDR3 loop reads CASSPLGNTIYF. The CDR3 DNA reads TGCGCCAGCAGCCCGTTGGGAAACACCATATATTTT.

This chain uses TRBV7-9 with TRBJ2-3; D not certain. Trimming stripped 2 bases from V and 1 base from J, with 10 bases between. Per the germline V gene, CDR1 is SEHNR and CDR2 is FQNEAQ (reference sequence). The CDR3 spans 15 residues. Here the CDR3 reads CASSLPRLGTDTQYF. CDR3 sequence (DNA): TGTGCCAGCAGCTTACCGAGACTGGGCACAGATACGCAGTATTTT. Drawing the rest from reference TRBV7-9 and TRBJ2-3, the complete variable domain is DTGVSQNPRHKITKRGQNVTFRCDPISEHNRLYWYRQTLGQGPEFLTYFQNEAQLEKSRLLSDRFSAERPKGSFSTLEIQRTEQGDSAMYLCASSLPRLGTDTQYFGPGTRLTVL.